Listed below are T cell receptor beta chains from one sample, sequenced in a study of shared clonotypes between healthy human individuals. Clones were sequenced by immunoSEQ multiplex PCR, and TCRdb holds only the in-frame ones, with some missing. The sample consists of about 2.4 million clones, roughly 93% of them appearing once. Sequences were obtained from naive CD4+ T cells from PBMCs. These TCRs come from a man in his late teens or twenties in good health. Some clones in this sample may be carry-over from other donors' samples. Both conserved end residues are trimmed from each CDR3. Each record gives: CDR3 protein, V gene.

CDR3 protein: ASSQAPQGTEAF
V gene: TRBV4-2

CDR3 protein: AGGQGAAGANVLT
V gene: TRBV2

CDR3 protein: ASSQLTGSRQF
V gene: TRBV14

CDR3 protein: ATSVNKGTGTYEQY
V gene: TRBV15

CDR3 protein: ASRPYHGLAGLAKNIQY
V gene: TRBV11-2

CDR3 protein: ASRSSMGYGTEAF
V gene: TRBV11-3

CDR3 protein: ASSDIRRDRGNIQY
V gene: TRBV7-6

CDR3 protein: ASSSYAGTGVYNEQF
V gene: TRBV5-6

CDR3 protein: ASSPGHYEQY
V gene: TRBV10-1

CDR3 protein: ASSLAGSSYNEQF
V gene: TRBV11-2

CDR3 protein: ASSSRTPQETQY
V gene: TRBV27

CDR3 protein: ASSLDPGLYTEAF
V gene: TRBV5-1

CDR3 protein: ASSLGGGGPYEQY
V gene: TRBV28

CDR3 protein: ASSLLRGQGYEQY
V gene: TRBV28

CDR3 protein: ASSPQTGDAGSLT
V gene: TRBV5-1

CDR3 protein: ASSIGGTESYEQY
V gene: TRBV19

CDR3 protein: ASSPRDGDYGYT
V gene: TRBV7-3

CDR3 protein: ASSSRTGGHYGYT
V gene: TRBV28

CDR3 protein: ASSPFGRADTGELF
V gene: TRBV18

CDR3 protein: ASSEPPGILQY
V gene: TRBV19

CDR3 protein: ASSESNGAAETQY
V gene: TRBV10-1

CDR3 protein: ASSLTKGEKLF
V gene: TRBV28

CDR3 protein: ASSPGLNTDTQY
V gene: TRBV2

CDR3 protein: ASSRLADYEQY
V gene: TRBV4-1

CDR3 protein: ASSARRDVSYNEQF
V gene: TRBV11-2

CDR3 protein: ASSEPGNYGYT
V gene: TRBV2

CDR3 protein: ASSLTPGPTPGAF
V gene: TRBV28

CDR3 protein: ASNGDSFFTVRIETDTQY
V gene: TRBV28

CDR3 protein: ASSKGLAAYEQY
V gene: TRBV5-1

CDR3 protein: SAERDREYNEQF
V gene: TRBV29-1

CDR3 protein: ASSLGGGTRSDTQY
V gene: TRBV5-1

CDR3 protein: ASSFQRNEQY
V gene: TRBV7-2

CDR3 protein: ASSLNRATEAF
V gene: TRBV27

CDR3 protein: ASSLTGTGYT
V gene: TRBV7-2

CDR3 protein: ASSLAPLNTEAF
V gene: TRBV7-9

CDR3 protein: ASSFPGMKYNEQF
V gene: TRBV7-3

CDR3 protein: ASSWTGDYAGNTIY
V gene: TRBV5-6

CDR3 protein: ASSFGANTEAF
V gene: TRBV5-1

CDR3 protein: ASSSPVGTYGYT
V gene: TRBV28